The 5 T cell receptor beta chains below all came from one sample that was sequenced in a study of T cell responses to AZD1222 COVID-19 vaccine. The data were produced by immunoSEQ multiplex PCR, yet TCRdb's version contains in-frame clones alone and is incomplete. The sample has 150,000 to 160,000 clones, more than 90% seen once. Sequenced here: peripheral blood, sampled on day 0 of AZD1222 vaccination. The receptors shown here come from an adult in good health.

The chain recombines TRBV9 with TRBJ1-4; 7 bases fit TRBD1. The J segment lost 8 bases and the V segment lost 0 bases, leaving 7 bases of the junction unmatched. This CDR3 is built from 15 residues. CDR1 and CDR2 (germline): SGDLS, YYNGEE. CDR3 nucleotide sequence: TGTGCCAGCAGCGTAGGGAACAGGGGAATCGAAAAACTGTTTTTT. It yields the protein CASSVGNRGIEKLFF.

The chain links TRBV7-9 to TRBJ1-1; weak D call: TRBD1 (6 bases). CDR1 is SEHNR and CDR2 is FQNEAQ in the germline V gene (reference sequence). The CDR3 contains 15 residues. V lost 4 bases and J 0 bases, leaving 12 bases between the germline ends. The CDR3 region is CASSSGWGLNTEAFF. The CDR3 nucleotides are TGTGCCAGCAGCTCAGGATGGGGGCTGAACACTGAAGCTTTCTTT. The full variable domain, in which reference TRBV7-9 and TRBJ1-1 provide the parts outside the CDR3, is DTGVSQNPRHKITKRGQNVTFRCDPISEHNRLYWYRQTLGQGPEFLTYFQNEAQLEKSRLLSDRFSAERPKGSFSTLEIQRTEQGDSAMYLCASSSGWGLNTEAFFGQGTRLTVV.

The chain uses TRBV25-1 and TRBJ1-1; maybe TRBD1 (6 bases). The CDR3 has 11 residues. Germline V lookup: CDR1 MGHDK, CDR2 SYGVNS. Deletions cut 6 bases from V and 11 bases from J, with 13 bases between. Written as DNA, the CDR3 is TGTGCCAGCAGCAAGGGCAGGGGCGCTTTCTTT. Translation: CASSKGRGAFF.

The J gene is TRBJ2-2, the V gene TRBV12-3 or TRBV12-4; no clear D. The CDR3 has 12 residues. V was cut by 5 bases and J by 7 bases, with 8 bases left in between. CDR3 in amino acids: CASSPAYGELFF. CDR3 DNA: TGTGCCAGCAGTCCGGCCTACGGGGAGCTGTTTTTT.

The J gene is TRBJ1-1, the V gene TRBV29-1, with unresolved D. CDR1 is SQVTM and CDR2 is ANQGSEA in the germline V gene. V was shortened by 6 bases and J by 5 bases, with 16 bases between the two germline ends. This CDR3 spans 13 amino acids. The CDR3 DNA reads as TGCAGCGTGCAGCGAGGGCGAGGTACTGAAGCTTTCTTT. Its translation: CSVQRGRGTEAFF.